This T cell receptor (beta chain) is drawn from a study of CD8 T cells in Susac syndrome (dated by TCRdb to between 2018 and 2020). With respect to the entire study: Whether CD8+ T cell activation and differentiation in Susac syndrome was antigen driven was tested using repertoire sequencing.

V drops 0 bases and J drops 3 bases, leaving 16 bases in between. Reading from cysteine to phenylalanine, the CDR3 counts 16 amino acids. The read is trimmed to its CDR3 DNA, 48 bases read in frame from base 1. CDR1 and CDR2, looked up from the germline V gene (reference sequence), are SGHNT and YYREEE. With respect to this clonotype: Its cognate antigen has yet to be identified. There are no base qualities to consult, and no much larger clone falls within one base.

Peripheral blood CD8+ and CD4+ T cells from healthy donors, Susac syndrome patients and multiple sclerosis patients were profiled by high-throughput TCR beta sequencing. The multiple sclerosis controls were treatment-naive patients whose relapsing-remitting disease, either stable or active, fulfilled the revised McDonald criteria. CD8+ TEMRA cells were enriched by FACS, while bulk CD8+ and CD4+ T cells were purified by magnetic negative isolation. Blood was drawn into EDTA tubes, processed within 24 hours, and PBMCs were isolated by density gradient centrifugation. PBMCs intended for TCR sequencing were cryopreserved in liquid nitrogen and thawed later in a water bath at 37 degrees C. A purity of at least 90% was achieved for sorted or isolated CD4+, CD8+ and CD8+ TEMRA cells. RNA was extracted using the RNeasy kit, and roughly 0.5 to 1 ug of the RNA was reverse transcribed with random hexamers. TCR beta CDR3 regions were amplified with the immunoSEQ multiplex PCR assay covering 54 Vbeta and 13 Jbeta segments. To correct PCR amplification bias, a synthetic template baseline was used for both primer optimization and computational correction. As for how the authors treated the data: Only productive sequences were kept, with reads annotated to V, D and J genes according to IMGT and analyzed in immunoSEQ Analyzer. To calculate clonality, Shannon entropy was normalized by log2 of the number of productive unique sequences and then subtracted from one. For each patient and control, public and private clones were evaluated within the 100 most prevalent clones. A clone was defined as Susac-specific if it was absent from the healthy and MS cohorts, from about 1,100 published viral clones and from other ImmuneACCESS disease sequences. TCRdb passed the public sequencing reads through fastp at Q25 and MiXCR, retaining productive beta sequences. When rows share a CDR3 protein, they turn into one entry using the most common DNA and genes. TCRdb, not the authors, supplied the V and J calls. The sample yields 200,000 or so distinct CDR3 sequences; around 96% were counted once. Clones ranked in the top ten supply about 0.09% of the sample.

The paper as a whole reports these results and caveats: The TCR sequencing and HLA analysis was acknowledged to have included a relatively small number of individuals.

Input material: CD4+ T cells from PBMCs. The rearrangement joined TRBV5-4 to TRBJ2-7; the D gene is possibly TRBD2, with 6 bases matching. This receptor was taken from a human donor with multiple sclerosis. The CDR3 loop reads CASSLGVSGTLYEQYF. At the DNA level, the sequence is TGTGCCAGCAGCTTGGGGGTGTCAGGGACTCTCTACGAGCAGTACTTC.